This is a list of T cell receptor beta chains from one sample in a study of T cell changes during pregnancy in multiple sclerosis. Measured with immunoSEQ multiplex PCR; TCRdb has only the in-frame clones, and not every one. This table has approximately 63,000 clones, 85% to 95% appearing once. The sequenced sample was peripheral blood, obtained in the third trimester of pregnancy. These receptor sequences come from a female donor in good health, enrolled as a control in a pregnancy study. CDR3s include the opening cysteine and the closing phenylalanine or tryptophan. Expanded clones get a size class; other rows say once, few or many, or leave the size out.

-,TRBV29-1,TRBJ2-3,CSLGRDTQYF
-,TRBV19,TRBJ1-5,CASSRQGNQPQHF
-,TRBV19,TRBJ1-1,CASSMWSWQNTEAFF
-,TRBV28,TRBJ1-1,CASSLSVGPREAFF
-,TRBV4-2,TRBJ1-3,CASSQVGANTIYF
few,TRBV14,TRBJ1-2,CASSQANRHGYTF
few,TRBV27,TRBJ2-3,CASRKTGTDTQYF
few,TRBV19,TRBJ1-1,CASSKEGANTEAFF
once,TRBV29-1,TRBJ1-1,CSVDRQGNTEAFF
once,TRBV28,TRBJ2-1,CASSTRDRVAEQFF
-,TRBV6-5,TRBJ1-1,CASSLGLRTEAFF
-,TRBV20-1,TRBJ1-1,CSAPGVTEAFF
-,TRBV18,TRBJ1-1,CASSPLRTGLNTEAFF
-,TRBV7-9,TRBJ1-3,CASSLGVGNTIYF
-,TRBV7-2,TRBJ2-1,CASSLDRNNEQFF
-,TRBV25-1,TRBJ2-1,CASRGRQGAGVEQFF
once,TRBV29-1,TRBJ2-7,CSAGISSYEQYF
-,TRBV6-6,TRBJ2-2,CACSSRQHTGELFF
few,TRBV28,TRBJ2-7,CASSRDLEAEQYF